Below are 27 T cell receptor beta chains sequenced from a single sample in a study of blood T cell repertoires in COVID-19. Sequencing used immunoSEQ multiplex PCR; TCRdb keeps in-frame clones, though not all of them. The data hold about 230,000 clones, with more than 75% observed a single time. The sequenced sample consisted of peripheral blood. The receptors stem from a man aged 50 to 60 with COVID-19, enrolled during active disease.

The CDR3, as DNA: TGTGCCAGCAGCCAGACAGGGGTCGATGAAAAACTGTTTTTT. It translates to CASSQTGVDEKLFF. V gene TRBV14 combines with J gene TRBJ1-4, with 8 positions matching TRBD1. V gave up 3 bases and J gave up 6 bases; unmatched junction bases: 3. CDR3 size: 14 residues. Germline-derived CDR1 and CDR2 are SGHDN and FVKESK.

The rearrangement uses TRBV19 and TRBJ2-5, with D perhaps TRBD2 (6 bases). The germline V and J ends were trimmed by 1 base and 4 bases, with 13 bases remaining between them. This CDR3 comprises 15 residues. Germline CDR1 and CDR2: LNHDA and SQIVND (reference sequence). The CDR3 DNA follows: TGTGCCAGTAGTATAGCGGCGACTAGATTAGAGACCCAGTACTTC. This gives the protein CASSIAATRLETQYF.

The V and J genes are TRBV30 and TRBJ2-7; 8 bases fit TRBD1. Per the germline V gene, CDR1 is GTSNPN and CDR2 is SVGIG (reference sequence). The CDR3 is 13 residues long. V shed 0 bases and J 6 bases; nucleotides not matched to a gene: 4. The CDR3 spells CAWSVRTGGEQYF. CDR3 nucleotide sequence: TGTGCCTGGAGTGTACGCACAGGGGGCGAGCAGTACTTC.

This clone was observed a handful of times. The V call is TRBV5-5, the J call TRBJ1-3, with 7 bases fitting TRBD1. Germline V CDR1 and CDR2: SGHKS, YYEKEE (reference sequence). The J segment lost 2 bases and the V segment lost 0 bases, leaving 2 bases of the junction unmatched. The CDR3 sequence is 15 residues long. This chain's CDR3 is CASSLDRGTGNTIYF. The CDR3 nucleotides are TGTGCCAGCAGCTTGGACAGGGGAACTGGAAACACCATATATTTT.

The CDR3 reads CASSDITRNNYGYTF. The CDR3, as DNA: TGTGCCAGCAGCGACATCACCCGTAATAACTATGGCTACACCTTC. V is TRBV9 and J is TRBJ1-2; D is undetermined. The CDR3 runs 15 residues. V lost 3 bases to trimming and J lost 1 base, with 13 bases between them. Per germline, CDR1 SGDLS and CDR2 YYNGEE.

This chain joins TRBV10-3 and TRBJ1-2; D is uncertain. The CDR3 has 14 amino acids. From germline, CDR1 is ENHRY and CDR2 SYGVKD. The ends were cut back, 5 bases at V and 3 bases at J, with 13 bases in the middle. This CDR3 is CAISREAGHYGYTF. CDR3 DNA: TGTGCCATCAGTCGGGAAGCTGGGCACTATGGCTACACCTTC.

V and J are TRBV9 and TRBJ1-1; 8 bases match TRBD1. The germline V gene has CDR1 SGDLS and CDR2 YYNGEE. The CDR3 is 14 amino acids. The J segment lost 1 base and the V segment lost 4 bases, leaving 3 bases of the junction unmatched. As DNA, the CDR3 is TGTGCCAGCAGCCGCGGACAGGGGAACACTGAAGCTTTCTTT. Translated: CASSRGQGNTEAFF.

The V call is TRBV5-1, the J call TRBJ2-7; tentative D call: TRBD2 (6 bases). This CDR3 spans 15 amino acids. V shed 0 bases and J shed 1 base, with 11 bases lying between them. CDR1 is SGHRS, CDR2 YFSETQ, per germline. Written as DNA, the CDR3 is TGCGCCAGCAGCTTGGATACTAGCAAATCCTACGAGCAGTACTTC. It encodes CASSLDTSKSYEQYF.

The chain's CDR3 is CASSPETGGDQPQHF. In DNA form, the CDR3 reads TGTGCCAGCAGTCCCGAAACAGGGGGAGATCAGCCCCAGCATTTT. The gene calls are TRBV28 and TRBJ1-5, with 8 bases matching TRBD1. CDR3 length equals 15 residues. The trim removed 5 bases at V and 5 bases at J, leaving 8 bases unmatched. Germline assignment: CDR1 MDHEN and CDR2 SYDVKM.

This clone has a single count. The CDR3 bases are TGTGCCAGCAGTTTGAATAGCGAGTACTATGGCTACACCTTC. Translating gives CASSLNSEYYGYTF. The chain uses TRBV28 and TRBJ1-2; no clear D. Germline lookup yields CDR1 MDHEN and CDR2 SYDVKM. CDR3 length: 14 residues. V lost 3 bases to trimming and J lost 3 bases, with 11 bases between them.

This sequence joins TRBV6-2 or TRBV6-3 and TRBJ2-3; 7 bases map to TRBD1. Per the germline V gene, CDR1 is MNHEY and CDR2 is SVGEGT. J gave up 4 bases and V 5 bases, and 9 bases lay outside the gene matches. There are 15 residues in the CDR3. In DNA form, the CDR3 reads TGTGCCAGCAGTGACCACAGGGGCGGAGCAGATACGCAGTATTTT. Residues: CASSDHRGGADTQYF.

The chain couples TRBV6-6 to TRBJ2-7, with 9 bases matching TRBD2. Trimming cost V 2 bases and J 4 bases; bases outside gene matches: 9. CDR1 is MNHNY and CDR2 is SVGAGI in the germline V gene (reference sequence). The CDR3 spans 16 residues. Written as DNA, the CDR3 is TGTGCCAGCAGTTACGCGGGGGGGGAGAAAGGGTACGAGCAGTACTTC. It specifies CASSYAGGEKGYEQYF.

J is TRBJ2-5 and V is TRBV7-3; a weak D match, TRBD2 (6 bases). V was shortened by 8 bases and J by 4 bases, with 17 bases between the two germline ends. This CDR3 is 14 amino acids long. CDR1 and CDR2 (germline): SGHTA, FQGTGA. DNA for the CDR3: TGTGCCAGCGCCTTGGGCGGGACGGGAGAGACCCAGTACTTC. It specifies CASALGGTGETQYF.

The V call is TRBV5-4, the J call TRBJ2-7, with D possibly TRBD1 on 6 matching bases. This CDR3 spans 13 amino acids. The germline V and J ends were trimmed by 0 bases and 7 bases, with 11 bases remaining between them. Germline-derived CDR1 and CDR2 are SGHNT and YYREEE (reference sequence). The CDR3 bases are TGTGCCAGCAGCTTGGGGCAGGGGTTTGAGCAGTACTTC. This sequence encodes CASSLGQGFEQYF.

The table lists this clone with a count of one. The CDR3 coding sequence is TGTGCCAGCGGTTGGACAGGGTGGGACGAGCAGTACTTC. It is translated as CASGWTGWDEQYF. V gene TRBV2 combines with J gene TRBJ2-7; 8 bases agree with TRBD1. Germline CDR1 SNHLY, CDR2 FYNNEI. V shed 8 bases and J 5 bases; nucleotides not matched to a gene: 8. The CDR3 is 13 amino acids.

CDR3 loop: CASSELGRAFF. DNA for the CDR3: TGTGCCAGCAGTGAATTGGGGAGGGCTTTCTTT. The chain recombines TRBV25-1 with TRBJ1-1, with no clear D. V was cut by 1 base and J by 11 bases, with 8 bases left in between. The CDR3 extends over 11 amino acids. Per the germline V gene, CDR1 is MGHDK and CDR2 is SYGVNS.

V and J are TRBV28 and TRBJ1-2; D unclear. The CDR3 loop spans 15 amino acids. V lost 4 bases and J lost 3, with 15 bases in between. The germline V gene has CDR1 MDHEN and CDR2 SYDVKM. CDR3 sequence reads: CASSSPWVEDYGYTF. The CDR3 DNA follows: TGTGCCAGCAGTTCGCCGTGGGTAGAGGACTATGGCTACACCTTC.

This clone is a singleton in its sample. The chain uses TRBV10-3 and TRBJ1-1; TRBD1 aligns across 8 bases. CDR3 length: 15 amino acids. In germline, CDR1 is ENHRY, CDR2 SYGVKD. V lost 8 bases to trimming and J lost 0 bases; unmatched junction nucleotides: 8. The CDR3 protein is CAIWDRWDMNTEAFF. The CDR3 DNA reads as TGTGCCATCTGGGACAGGTGGGATATGAACACTGAAGCTTTCTTT.

V gene TRBV30 combines with J gene TRBJ1-1; no reliable D call. Looked up from germline, CDR1 is GTSNPN and CDR2 is SVGIG (reference sequence). Trimming removed 3 bases at V and 4 bases at J, with 12 bases between. The CDR3 extends over 13 amino acids. The CDR3: CAWSPRHATEAFF. The CDR3 DNA reads TGTGCCTGGAGCCCGCGGCACGCCACTGAAGCTTTCTTT.

This chain joins TRBV18 and TRBJ2-7; D is perhaps TRBD2 (5 bases). The germline CDR1 and CDR2 sequences are KGHSH and LQKENI. The CDR3 length is 14 residues. V lost 4 bases and J 7 bases, leaving 17 bases between the germline ends. The CDR3 region has the DNA TGTGCCAGCTCACAGGTCTCCACATCGGGGGAGCAGTACTTC. This encodes CASSQVSTSGEQYF.

This rearrangement joins TRBV27 to TRBJ2-7; D is possibly TRBD2 (6 bases). Deletions cut 6 bases from V and 6 bases from J, with 15 bases between. CDR3 length equals 13 residues. Germline-derived CDR1 and CDR2 are MNHEY and SMNVEV (reference sequence). The CDR3 DNA is TGTGCCAGCAGGACAGTCCGGGGGTTCGAGCAGTACTTC. As protein: CASRTVRGFEQYF.

This clone showed up just once. The rearrangement uses TRBV19 and TRBJ1-5; no firm D call. The V gene's germline CDR1 is LNHDA and CDR2 SQIVND (reference sequence). Trimming shortened V by 1 base and J by 5 bases, and 9 bases separated the two germline ends. The CDR3 totals 14 residues. The CDR3: CASSIVSGHQPQHF. The DNA of the CDR3 is TGTGCCAGTAGTATAGTTTCCGGTCATCAGCCCCAGCATTTT.

This chain joins TRBV19 and TRBJ2-7; the match to TRBD2 covers 11 bases. This CDR3 has 18 amino acids. V dropped 5 bases and J dropped 3; count of bases not matched to a gene: 15. The germline gives CDR1 LNHDA, CDR2 SQIVND (reference sequence). CDR3 sequence (DNA): TGTGCCAGTAGTTTACGCCCGGGACTAGCGGCCGTAAACTACGAGCAGTACTTC. Amino acid sequence: CASSLRPGLAAVNYEQYF.

The J gene is TRBJ1-2, the V gene TRBV2; 7 nucleotides agree with TRBD1. This CDR3 contains 14 residues. CDR1 and CDR2 from the germline V gene are SNHLY and FYNNEI. With 1 base clipped from V and 5 bases from J, the junction kept 4 bases outside the gene matches. The CDR3 DNA is TGTGCCAGCAGTGAAGAAGGGGGCCGATATGGCTACACCTTC. It specifies CASSEEGGRYGYTF.

For the CDR3, the DNA is TGTGCCAGCAGCCGACAGGGTAGCAATCAGCCCCAGCATTTT. Its protein is CASSRQGSNQPQHF. V and J are TRBV27 and TRBJ1-5; 7 nucleotides line up with TRBD1. CDR3 length: 14 amino acids. Germline CDR1 and CDR2: MNHEY and SMNVEV (reference sequence). V dropped 6 bases and J dropped 0; count of bases not matched to a gene: 2.

The genes are TRBV11-1 and TRBJ1-1; D uncertain. Germline CDR1 and CDR2: SGHAT and FQDESV (reference sequence). The V end was cut by 8 bases, the J end by 3 bases, with 13 bases between. The CDR3 covers 13 residues. CDR3 residues: CASEGQYHTEAFF. CDR3 nucleotide sequence: TGTGCCAGCGAGGGTCAGTATCACACTGAAGCTTTCTTT.

V gene TRBV12-3 or TRBV12-4 combines with J gene TRBJ2-7; no clear D. Trimming stripped 4 bases from V and 3 bases from J, with 4 bases between. CDR3 size: 11 residues. The chain's CDR3 is CASSSIYEQYF. The CDR3 region has the DNA TGTGCCAGCAGTTCAATCTACGAGCAGTACTTC.